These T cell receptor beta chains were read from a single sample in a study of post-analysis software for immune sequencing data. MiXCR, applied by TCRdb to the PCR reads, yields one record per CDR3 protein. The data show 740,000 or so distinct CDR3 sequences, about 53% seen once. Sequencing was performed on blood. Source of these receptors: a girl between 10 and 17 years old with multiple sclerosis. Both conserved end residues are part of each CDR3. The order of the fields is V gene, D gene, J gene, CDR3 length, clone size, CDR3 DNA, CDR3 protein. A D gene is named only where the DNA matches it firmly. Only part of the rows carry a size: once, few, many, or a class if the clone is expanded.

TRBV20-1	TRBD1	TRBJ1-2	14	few	TGCAGTGCTAGAGGAGACAGGGGACAATATGGCTACACCTTC	CSARGDRGQYGYTF
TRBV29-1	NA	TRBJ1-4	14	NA	TGCAGCGTTGGGGTGGAGCCAACTAATGAAAAACTGTTTTTT	CSVGVEPTNEKLFF
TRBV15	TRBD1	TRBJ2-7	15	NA	TGTGCCACCAGCAGAGACGGAAGGGGGCTCTACGAGCAGTACTTC	CATSRDGRGLYEQYF
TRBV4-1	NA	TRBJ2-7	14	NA	TGCGCCAGCAGCCAGACAGTCAACAGGGACGAGCAGTACTTC	CASSQTVNRDEQYF
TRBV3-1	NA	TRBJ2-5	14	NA	TGTGCCAGCAGCATGCGGACTATTGATGAGACCCAGTACTTC	CASSMRTIDETQYF
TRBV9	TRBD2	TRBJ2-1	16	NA	TGTGCCAGCAGCGCCACTAGCGCTGACGCCTACAATGAGCAGTTCTTC	CASSATSADAYNEQFF
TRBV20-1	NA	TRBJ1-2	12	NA	TGCAGTGCTAGAGCGGGCATCTATGGCTACACCTTC	CSARAGIYGYTF
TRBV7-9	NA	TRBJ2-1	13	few	TGTGCCAGCAGCTTTACAGGTGACAATGAGCAGTTCTTC	CASSFTGDNEQFF
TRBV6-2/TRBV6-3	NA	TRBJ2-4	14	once	TGTGCCAGCAGTCGCGGCTTAGCCAAAAACATTCAGTACTTC	CASSRGLAKNIQYF
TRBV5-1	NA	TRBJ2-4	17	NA	TGCGCCAGCAGCTTACGGGCTACCCAAGGGGCCAAAAACATTCAGTACTTC	CASSLRATQGAKNIQYF